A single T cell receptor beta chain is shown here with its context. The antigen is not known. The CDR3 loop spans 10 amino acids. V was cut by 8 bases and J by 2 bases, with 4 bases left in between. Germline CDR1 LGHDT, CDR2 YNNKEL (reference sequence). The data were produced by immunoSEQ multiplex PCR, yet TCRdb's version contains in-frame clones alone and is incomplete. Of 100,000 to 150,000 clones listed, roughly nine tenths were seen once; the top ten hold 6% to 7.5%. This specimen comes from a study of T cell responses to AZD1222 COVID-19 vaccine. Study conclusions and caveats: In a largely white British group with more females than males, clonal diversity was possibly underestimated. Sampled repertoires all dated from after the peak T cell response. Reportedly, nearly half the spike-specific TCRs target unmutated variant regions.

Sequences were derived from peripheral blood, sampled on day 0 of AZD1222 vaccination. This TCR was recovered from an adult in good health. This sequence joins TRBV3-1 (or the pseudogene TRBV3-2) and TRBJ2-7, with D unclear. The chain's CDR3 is CASGTYEQYF. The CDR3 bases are TGTGCCAGCGGGACCTACGAGCAGTACTTC.